This T cell receptor (beta chain) emerged from a study of blood T cell repertoires in COVID-19. In the source study's methods: From reference gene primer amplification, estimates of nucleated cell counts were derived. Profiled with immunoSEQ multiplex PCR; TCRdb holds only in-frame clones, not every one. For V, J and clone size, that table is used; D and trimming come from the DNA. This table has just under 250,000 clones, roughly 90% appearing once. Germline lookup yields CDR1 MDHEN and CDR2 SYDVKM. V shed 5 bases, J shed 0 bases, and the junction held 3 bases outside the gene matches. The CDR3 runs to 14 residues.

What was sequenced was PBMCs or T cells enriched from blood (not recorded which). This sequence joins TRBV28 and TRBJ1-1; 7 nucleotides align to TRBD1. The TCR originated in a woman aged 25 to 39 who had recovered from COVID-19. Here the CDR3 DNA reads TGTGCCAGCAGTATCAGGGGGGTGAACACTGAAGCTTTCTTT. Translating it yields CASSIRGVNTEAFF. Looking up the rest from reference TRBV28 and TRBJ1-1 gives the full variable domain: DVKVTQSSRYLVKRTGEKVFLECVQDMDHENMFWYRQDPGLGLRLIYFSYDVKMKEKGDIPEGYSVSREKKERFSLILESASTNQTSMYLCASSIRGVNTEAFFGQGTRLTVV.